Sequencing of this TCR beta chain was carried out in a study of blood T cell repertoires in COVID-19. Researchers sorted participants into cohorts using their self-reported clinical history. Profiling relied on immunoSEQ multiplex PCR, and the TCRdb table lists in-frame clones only, not all of them. The sample lists about 250,000 clones, over 80% seen once, with 3% to 3.5% in the top ten. Germline CDR1 and CDR2: LNHDA and SQIVND (reference sequence). Trimming cost V 6 bases and J 4 bases, with 9 bases left between them. The length of the CDR3 is 12 residues. This chain joins TRBV19 and TRBJ1-2; tentative D call: TRBD1 (5 bases). This receptor was obtained from a woman between 40 and 50 years old who had been exposed to COVID-19. The sequenced material came from PBMCs or T cells enriched from blood (not recorded which). CDR3 coding DNA: TGTGCCAGTAGCCCCAGGGTCTATGGCTACACCTTC. Translating it yields CASSPRVYGYTF. Looking up the rest from reference TRBV19 and TRBJ1-2 gives the full variable domain: DGGITQSPKYLFRKEGQNVTLSCEQNLNHDAMYWYRQDPGQGLRLIYYSQIVNDFQKGDIAEGYSVSREKKESFPLTVTSAQKNPTAFYLCASSPRVYGYTFGSGTRLTVV.